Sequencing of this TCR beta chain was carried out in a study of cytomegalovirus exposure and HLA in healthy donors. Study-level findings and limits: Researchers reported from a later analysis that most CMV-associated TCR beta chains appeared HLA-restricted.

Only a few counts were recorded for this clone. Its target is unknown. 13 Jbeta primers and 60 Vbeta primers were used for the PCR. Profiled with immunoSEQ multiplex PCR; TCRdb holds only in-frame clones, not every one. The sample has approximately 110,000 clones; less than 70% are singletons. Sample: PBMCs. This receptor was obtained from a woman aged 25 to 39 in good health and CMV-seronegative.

For the CDR3, the DNA is TGTGCCAGCAGTTACTCGAGAGTTACTGAAGCTTTCTTT. Translated: CASSYSRVTEAFF. The chain joins TRBV6-5 to TRBJ1-1, with no clear D. Per the germline V gene, CDR1 is MNHEY and CDR2 is SVGAGI. CDR3 length equals 13 residues. Trimming removed 0 bases at V and 5 bases at J, with 7 bases between.